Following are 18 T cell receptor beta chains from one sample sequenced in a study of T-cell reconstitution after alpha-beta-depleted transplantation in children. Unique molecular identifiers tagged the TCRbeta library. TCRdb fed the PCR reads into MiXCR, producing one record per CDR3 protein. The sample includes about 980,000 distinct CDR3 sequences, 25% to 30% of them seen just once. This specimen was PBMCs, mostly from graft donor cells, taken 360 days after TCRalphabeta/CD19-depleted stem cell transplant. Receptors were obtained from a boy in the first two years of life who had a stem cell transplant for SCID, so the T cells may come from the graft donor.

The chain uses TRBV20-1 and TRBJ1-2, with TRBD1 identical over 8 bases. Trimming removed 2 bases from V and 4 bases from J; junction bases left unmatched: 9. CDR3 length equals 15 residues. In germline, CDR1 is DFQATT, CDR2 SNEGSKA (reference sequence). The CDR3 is CSARSRTGRSYGYTF. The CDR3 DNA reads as TGCAGTGCTAGATCACGGACAGGGCGTTCCTATGGCTACACCTTC.

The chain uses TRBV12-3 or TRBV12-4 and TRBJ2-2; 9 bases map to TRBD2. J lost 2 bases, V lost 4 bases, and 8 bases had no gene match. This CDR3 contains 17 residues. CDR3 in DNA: TGTGCCAGCAGTTCGGCTAGCGGGAATTCTAACACCGGGGAGCTGTTTTTT. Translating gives CASSSASGNSNTGELFF.

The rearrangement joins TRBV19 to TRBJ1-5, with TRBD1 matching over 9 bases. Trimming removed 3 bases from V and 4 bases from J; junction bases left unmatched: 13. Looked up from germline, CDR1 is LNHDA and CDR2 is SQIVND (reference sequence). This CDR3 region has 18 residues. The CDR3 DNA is TGTGCCAGTAGTATTAGGCCCGGGACAGGGCTGAGGAATCAGCCCCAGCATTTT. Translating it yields CASSIRPGTGLRNQPQHF.

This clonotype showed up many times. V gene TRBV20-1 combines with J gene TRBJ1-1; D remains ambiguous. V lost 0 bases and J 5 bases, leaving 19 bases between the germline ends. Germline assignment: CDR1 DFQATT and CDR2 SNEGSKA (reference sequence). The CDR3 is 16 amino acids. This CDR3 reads CSARDFGTGPNTEAFF. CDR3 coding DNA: TGCAGTGCTAGAGATTTTGGCACCGGGCCTAATACTGAAGCTTTCTTT.

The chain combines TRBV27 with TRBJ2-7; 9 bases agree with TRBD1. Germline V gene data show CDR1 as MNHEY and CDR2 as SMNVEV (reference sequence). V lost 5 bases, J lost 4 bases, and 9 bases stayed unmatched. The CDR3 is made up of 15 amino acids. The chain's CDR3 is CASSPGTGLRYEQYF. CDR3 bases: TGTGCCAGCAGTCCAGGGACAGGGCTGAGATACGAGCAGTACTTC.

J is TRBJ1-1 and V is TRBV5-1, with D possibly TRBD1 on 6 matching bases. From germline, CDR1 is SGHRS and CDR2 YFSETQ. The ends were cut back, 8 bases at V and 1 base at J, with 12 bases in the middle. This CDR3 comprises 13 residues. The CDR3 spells CASQGSPNTEAFF. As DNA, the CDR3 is TGCGCCAGTCAGGGGTCCCCGAACACTGAAGCTTTCTTT.

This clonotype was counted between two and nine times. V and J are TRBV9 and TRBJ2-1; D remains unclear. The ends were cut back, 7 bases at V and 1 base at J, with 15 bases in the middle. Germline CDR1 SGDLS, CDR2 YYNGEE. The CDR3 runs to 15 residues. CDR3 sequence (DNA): TGTGCCAGCGCCGTTTCTCTAGGGTCCTACAATGAGCAGTTCTTC. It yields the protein CASAVSLGSYNEQFF. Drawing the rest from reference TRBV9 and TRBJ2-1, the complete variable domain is DSGVTQTPKHLITATGQRVTLRCSPRSGDLSVYWYQQSLDQGLQFLIQYYNGEERAKGNILERFSAQQFPDLHSELNLSSLELGDSALYFCASAVSLGSYNEQFFGPGTRLTVL.

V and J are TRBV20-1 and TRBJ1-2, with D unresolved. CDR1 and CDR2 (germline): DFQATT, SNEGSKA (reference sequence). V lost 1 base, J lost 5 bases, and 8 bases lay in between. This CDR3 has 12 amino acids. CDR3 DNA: TGCAGTGCTAGAGGGGTGAAGTATGGCTACACCTTC. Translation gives CSARGVKYGYTF.

CDR3 bases: TGTGCCAGCAGTTTATCTGAGGGGCCTGTTTGGTACAATGAGCAGTTCTTC. It specifies CASSLSEGPVWYNEQFF. The chain employs TRBV27 and TRBJ2-1; possibly TRBD1 or TRBD2 for D (5 bases each). Trimming stripped 0 bases from V and 4 bases from J, with 16 bases between. Per germline, CDR1 MNHEY and CDR2 SMNVEV (reference sequence). This CDR3 contains 17 residues.

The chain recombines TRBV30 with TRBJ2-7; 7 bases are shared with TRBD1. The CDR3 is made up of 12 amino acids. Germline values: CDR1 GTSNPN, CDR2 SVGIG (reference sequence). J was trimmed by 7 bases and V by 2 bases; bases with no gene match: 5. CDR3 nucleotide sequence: TGTGCCTGGAGTCTTCCAGGGGGAGAGCAGTACTTC. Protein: CAWSLPGGEQYF.

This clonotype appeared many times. The CDR3 coding sequence is TGTGCCAGCAGCCGGACAGGGGGGATTTACGAGCAGTACTTC. Translation gives CASSRTGGIYEQYF. The V gene is TRBV6-1, the J gene TRBJ2-7; 10 positions match TRBD1. Germline V gene sequence: CDR1 MNHNS, CDR2 SASEGT. The CDR3 contains 14 residues. J lost 4 bases, V lost 6 bases, and 6 bases had no gene match.

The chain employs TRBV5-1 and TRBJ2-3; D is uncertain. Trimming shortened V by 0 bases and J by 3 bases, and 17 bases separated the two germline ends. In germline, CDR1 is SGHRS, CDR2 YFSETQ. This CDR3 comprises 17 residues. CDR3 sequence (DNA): TGCGCCAGCAGCTTGGACGGTACACTAATAATGACAGATACGCAGTATTTT. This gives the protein CASSLDGTLIMTDTQYF.

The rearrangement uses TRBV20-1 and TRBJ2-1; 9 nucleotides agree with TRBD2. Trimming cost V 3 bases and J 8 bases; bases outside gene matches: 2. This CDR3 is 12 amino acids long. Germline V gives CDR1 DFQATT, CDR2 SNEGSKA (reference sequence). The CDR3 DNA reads TGCAGTGCTAGGGCGGGGGGGTATGAGCAGTTCTTC. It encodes CSARAGGYEQFF.

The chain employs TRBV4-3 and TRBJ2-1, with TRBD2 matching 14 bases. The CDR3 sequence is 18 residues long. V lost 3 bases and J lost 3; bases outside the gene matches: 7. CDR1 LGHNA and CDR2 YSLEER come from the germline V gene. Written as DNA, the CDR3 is TGCGCCAGCAGCCAGGGACTAGCGGGGGAAGAACTCTACAATGAGCAGTTCTTC. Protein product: CASSQGLAGEELYNEQFF.

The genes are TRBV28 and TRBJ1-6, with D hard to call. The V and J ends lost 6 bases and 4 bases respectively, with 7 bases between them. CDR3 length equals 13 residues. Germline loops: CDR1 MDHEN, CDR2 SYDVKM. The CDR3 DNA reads TGTGCCAGCAGCTTAAGATATAATTCACCCCTCCACTTT. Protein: CASSLRYNSPLHF.

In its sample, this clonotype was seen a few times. CDR3 in amino acids: CAWGLAEVYEQYF. The CDR3 DNA is TGTGCCTGGGGTCTCGCGGAGGTCTACGAGCAGTACTTC. The chain combines TRBV30 with TRBJ2-7, with TRBD2 as a possible D gene (5 bases). The CDR3 has 13 amino acids. The germline V gene encodes CDR1 GTSNPN and CDR2 SVGIG (reference sequence). Deletions cut 5 bases from V and 3 bases from J, with 14 bases between.

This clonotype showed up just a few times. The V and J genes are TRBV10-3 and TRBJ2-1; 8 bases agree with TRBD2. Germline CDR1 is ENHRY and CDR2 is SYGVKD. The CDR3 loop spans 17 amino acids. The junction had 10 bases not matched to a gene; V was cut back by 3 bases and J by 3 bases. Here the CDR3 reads CAISDPGGADFYNEQFF. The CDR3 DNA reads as TGTGCCATCAGTGACCCCGGGGGGGCTGACTTCTACAATGAGCAGTTCTTC.

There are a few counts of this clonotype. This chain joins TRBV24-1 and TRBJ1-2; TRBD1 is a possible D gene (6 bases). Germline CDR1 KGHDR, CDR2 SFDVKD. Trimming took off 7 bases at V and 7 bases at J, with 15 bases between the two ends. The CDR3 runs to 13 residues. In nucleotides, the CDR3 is TGTGCCACCAGCCCAGGGGCAACGGGTGGCTACACCTTC. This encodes CATSPGATGGYTF.